A single sample gave rise to the 30 T cell receptor beta chains below, sequenced in a study of PD-L1 blockade in urothelial cancer. Data came from immunoSEQ multiplex PCR; TCRdb stores just in-frame clones and leaves some out. The sample lists tens of thousands of clones, about 80% occurring once. Documented time point: peripheral blood 6 weeks after treatment start. The sample here was PBMCs, taken around atezolizumab (anti-PD-L1) treatment. These receptors originate from a man in his 70s with urothelial cancer.

The chain is built from TRBV15 and TRBJ2-3; 9 nucleotides align to TRBD2. The CDR3 covers 16 residues. The J segment lost 6 bases and the V segment lost 3 bases, leaving 10 bases of the junction unmatched. Germline values: CDR1 LNHNV, CDR2 YYDKDF (reference sequence). The CDR3 loop is CATSRPQGLARDTQYF. The CDR3 coding sequence is TGTGCCACCAGCAGGCCGCAGGGACTAGCAAGGGATACGCAGTATTTT.

Here the CDR3 reads CASSLGLRETQYF. The CDR3 bases are TGTGCCAGCAGCTTGGGACTCCGGGAGACCCAGTACTTC. The rearrangement joins TRBV11-2 to TRBJ2-5, with D perhaps TRBD2 (6 bases). Germline-derived CDR1 and CDR2 are SGHAT and FQNNGV. Trimming removed 3 bases from V and 5 bases from J, with 10 bases in between. CDR3 length: 13 residues.

The chain couples TRBV7-8 to TRBJ1-5; D may be TRBD1 (6 bases). This CDR3 is built from 16 residues. V was trimmed by 4 bases and J by 2 bases, leaving 15 bases between them. The germline gives CDR1 SGHVS, CDR2 FQNEAQ. The CDR3: CASSSREGEGNQPQHF. CDR3 in DNA: TGTGCCAGCAGCTCCCGGGAGGGGGAAGGCAATCAGCCCCAGCATTTT.

The V and J genes are TRBV7-2 and TRBJ2-2, with D possibly TRBD1 on 6 matching bases. This CDR3 has 16 residues. Trimming removed 5 bases at V and 4 bases at J, with 17 bases between. Germline V gene data show CDR1 as SGHTA and CDR2 as FQGNSA. The CDR3 DNA follows: TGTGCCAGCAGCCCCGGACAGACTGCGAGCACCGGGGAGCTGTTTTTT. Its protein is CASSPGQTASTGELFF. The whole variable domain, filled in from reference TRBV7-2 and TRBJ2-2, reads GAGVSQSPSNKVTEKGKDVELRCDPISGHTALYWYRQSLGQGLEFLIYFQGNSAPDKSGLPSDRFSAERTGGSVSTLTIQRTQQEDSAVYLCASSPGQTASTGELFFGEGSRLTVL.

V and J are TRBV28 and TRBJ2-5; TRBD1 matches at 8 bases. Germline V CDR1 and CDR2: MDHEN, SYDVKM. The trim removed 5 bases at V and 7 bases at J, leaving 9 bases unmatched. This CDR3 is built from 14 residues. The CDR3 sequence: CASSLPSGGRTQYF. The DNA for the CDR3 is TGTGCCAGCAGTCTTCCTTCAGGGGGCCGGACCCAGTACTTC.

The chain links TRBV6-1 to TRBJ1-2, with D tentatively TRBD1 (5 bases). Germline V gene sequence: CDR1 MNHNS, CDR2 SASEGT. This CDR3 has 13 residues. Deletions cut 3 bases from V and 8 bases from J, with 13 bases between. The CDR3 DNA reads as TGTGCCAGCAGTGAGGCGGGGGAGGGCGGCTACACCTTC. Its protein is CASSEAGEGGYTF.

The chain carries TRBV28 and TRBJ2-5, with D perhaps matching TRBD1 (5 bases). Germline V gene sequence: CDR1 MDHEN, CDR2 SYDVKM. The germline V and J ends were trimmed by 2 bases and 1 base, with 14 bases remaining between them. This CDR3 spans 16 amino acids. CDR3 sequence reads: CASSLVPAGRQETQYF. Written as DNA, the CDR3 is TGTGCCAGCAGTTTAGTACCCGCAGGGCGCCAAGAGACCCAGTACTTC.

The chain uses TRBV14 and TRBJ2-7; D gene unclear. Deletions cut 1 base from V and 5 bases from J, with 3 bases between. Germline CDR1 SGHDN, CDR2 FVKESK. There are 11 residues in the CDR3. The CDR3 here is CASSQVNEQYF. DNA for the CDR3: TGTGCCAGCAGCCAAGTCAACGAGCAGTACTTC.

The J gene is TRBJ1-3, the V gene TRBV7-2, with D unclear. The CDR3 sequence is 13 residues long. The germline V gene encodes CDR1 SGHTA and CDR2 FQGNSA. V shed 5 bases and J shed 2 bases, with 7 bases lying between them. For the CDR3, the DNA is TGTGCCAGCAGCCCCGGTACTGGAAACACCATATATTTT. Its protein is CASSPGTGNTIYF.

The rearrangement joins TRBV5-1 to TRBJ2-7; D unclear. The length of the CDR3 is 13 residues. Germline-derived CDR1 and CDR2 are SGHRS and YFSETQ. V was pared by 0 bases and J by 5 bases, with 9 bases between. CDR3 bases: TGCGCCAGCAGCTTGGGCGGTAGGAACGAGCAGTACTTC. Amino acids: CASSLGGRNEQYF.

CDR3 sequence reads: CASSPYRTGGFDEQYF. DNA of the CDR3: TGTGCCAGCAGCCCCTACAGGACAGGGGGATTCGACGAGCAGTACTTC. The chain employs TRBV7-8 and TRBJ2-7; 10 bases are a match to TRBD1. This CDR3 contains 16 residues. With 5 bases clipped from V and 5 bases from J, the junction kept 12 bases outside the gene matches. Looked up from germline, CDR1 is SGHVS and CDR2 is FQNEAQ.

This clone was observed a handful of times. The DNA for the CDR3 is TGTGCCAGCAGCTTCGGGACTAGAGCAGATACGCAGTATTTT. Amino acids: CASSFGTRADTQYF. The gene calls are TRBV13 and TRBJ2-3; 8 bases agree with TRBD2. V gave up 3 bases and J gave up 4 bases; unmatched junction bases: 3. CDR3 length equals 14 residues. Germline CDR1 and CDR2: PRHDT and FYEKMQ (reference sequence). Looking up the rest from reference TRBV13 and TRBJ2-3 gives the full variable domain: AAGVIQSPRHLIKEKRETATLKCYPIPRHDTVYWYQQGPGQDPQFLISFYEKMQSDKGSIPDRFSAQQFSDYHSELNMSSLELGDSALYFCASSFGTRADTQYFGPGTRLTVL.

This clone has only a few counts. The chain is built from TRBV28 and TRBJ2-6, with TRBD1 matching 9 bases. The CDR3 runs 18 residues. Trimming at V came to 7 bases and at J to 4 bases, leaving 14 bases not matched to a gene. The germline V gene encodes CDR1 MDHEN and CDR2 SYDVKM. The CDR3 sequence: CASITGGEVSRGANVLTF. The CDR3 DNA is TGTGCCAGCATTACAGGGGGCGAAGTTTCCCGGGGGGCCAACGTCCTGACTTTC.

The CDR3: CASSPAGLAFSEQYF. In nucleotides, the CDR3 is TGTGCCAGCAGCCCGGCGGGACTAGCGTTCAGCGAGCAGTACTTC. The rearrangement uses TRBV11-2 and TRBJ2-7; 10 bases align to TRBD2. This CDR3 contains 15 residues. Germline CDR1 is SGHAT and CDR2 is FQNNGV. J lost 6 bases, V lost 5 bases, and 10 bases had no gene match.

The J gene is TRBJ2-7, the V gene TRBV5-1; TRBD2 matches at 7 bases. The CDR3 sequence is 16 residues long. V trimming: 3 bases; J trimming: 0 bases; junction bases outside the gene matches: 9. CDR1 is SGHRS, CDR2 YFSETQ, per germline. CDR3 loop: CASSSIGAGDSYEQYF. The DNA for the CDR3 is TGCGCCAGCAGCTCGATCGGGGCGGGGGACTCCTACGAGCAGTACTTC.

This chain connects TRBV10-3 to TRBJ1-2; a possible D gene is TRBD1 (6 bases). This CDR3 is 14 amino acids long. Trimming pared 10 bases from V and 5 bases from J, leaving 20 bases between. Germline loops: CDR1 ENHRY, CDR2 SYGVKD. CDR3 loop: CATSPSGQTYGYTF. CDR3 bases: TGTGCCACCAGCCCGTCGGGACAAACTTATGGCTACACCTTC.

The chain links TRBV7-3 to TRBJ2-2; weak D call: TRBD2 (5 bases). The CDR3 has 15 amino acids. Looked up from germline, CDR1 is SGHTA and CDR2 is FQGTGA. V lost 0 bases and J lost 1, with 6 bases in between. In DNA, the CDR3 is TGTGCCAGCAGCTTAACGGGGAGGAACACCGGGGAGCTGTTTTTT. Its translation is CASSLTGRNTGELFF.

The J gene is TRBJ2-7, the V gene TRBV6-5; D perhaps matches TRBD2 (5 bases). V gave up 6 bases and J gave up 2 bases, with 5 bases separating them. CDR3 length: 11 amino acids. The V gene's germline CDR1 is MNHEY and CDR2 SVGAGI. The chain's CDR3 is CASRTTYEQYF. DNA for the CDR3: TGTGCCAGCAGGACTACCTACGAGCAGTACTTC.

V usage is TRBV6-6 and J usage is TRBJ1-2; 10 nucleotides line up with TRBD1. The CDR3 is made up of 14 amino acids. Trimming cost V 6 bases and J 6 bases; bases outside gene matches: 7. Germline V gives CDR1 MNHNY, CDR2 SVGAGI (reference sequence). CDR3 protein: CASSRDRGKDGYTF. In DNA, the CDR3 is TGTGCCAGCAGCAGGGACAGGGGTAAGGATGGCTACACCTTC.

The chain combines TRBV11-3 with TRBJ2-5; D might be TRBD2 (6 bases). Germline lookup yields CDR1 SGHNT and CDR2 YENEEA. V was pared by 1 base and J by 5 bases, with 11 bases between. The CDR3 sequence is 14 residues long. The CDR3 DNA reads as TGTGCCAGCAGCTTAGGGGAGGTTTCGGAGACCCAGTACTTC. Its translation is CASSLGEVSETQYF.

This clone was counted once. The V and J genes are TRBV4-2 and TRBJ2-3, with TRBD2 matching 7 bases. Germline V gene sequence: CDR1 LGHNA, CDR2 YNFKEQ. This CDR3 has 15 amino acids. V lost 2 bases and J lost 4; bases outside the gene matches: 6. The CDR3 DNA sequence: TGTGCCAGCAGCCAAACGGGCGGGGGTGCAGATACGCAGTATTTT. Translation gives CASSQTGGGADTQYF.

This rearrangement joins TRBV13 to TRBJ1-4; D unresolved. Trimming pared 2 bases from V and 3 bases from J, leaving 10 bases between. The CDR3 consists of 15 residues. The germline V gene encodes CDR1 PRHDT and CDR2 FYEKMQ (reference sequence). CDR3 DNA: TGTGCCAGCAGCTTAAGAGGGAGGGCTAATGAAAAACTGTTTTTT. It specifies CASSLRGRANEKLFF.

This clone was seen a single time. V gene TRBV5-8 combines with J gene TRBJ2-5; 10 bases fit TRBD2. Losses at the gene ends were 4 bases for V and 1 base for J; bases not matched to a gene: 7. CDR1 and CDR2 from the germline V gene are SGHTS and YDEGEE. The CDR3 contains 16 residues. The CDR3 nucleotides read TGTGCCAGCAGCCCTGTGGGACTAGCGATCCAAGAGACCCAGTACTTC. It codes for CASSPVGLAIQETQYF.

The J gene is TRBJ1-6, the V gene TRBV6-5, with 7 bases matching TRBD1. The germline gives CDR1 MNHEY, CDR2 SVGAGI. The CDR3 contains 14 residues. The V segment lost 3 bases and the J segment 6 bases; nucleotides outside the gene matches: 2. The CDR3: CASSYQGGNSPLHF. The DNA for the CDR3 is TGTGCCAGCAGTTATCAGGGGGGTAATTCACCCCTCCACTTT.

In this sample, this clone turned up once. This chain uses TRBV15 with TRBJ1-5; D is perhaps TRBD1 (5 bases). Trimming took 0 bases from V and 7 from J, leaving 13 bases between them. The CDR3 loop spans 15 amino acids. Germline CDR1 LNHNV, CDR2 YYDKDF (reference sequence). This chain's CDR3 is CATSRDGRVRQPQHF. CDR3 coding DNA: TGTGCCACCAGCAGAGATGGCAGGGTGAGGCAGCCCCAGCATTTT.

The rearrangement joins TRBV18 to TRBJ2-7, with 9 nucleotides matching TRBD1. After removal of 4 bases from V and 2 bases from J, the junction contained 0 bases not matched to a gene. Per the germline V gene, CDR1 is KGHSH and CDR2 is LQKENI. This CDR3 region has 13 residues. Here the CDR3 DNA reads TGTGCCAGCTCACGACAGGGGGCCTACGAGCAGTACTTC. Its protein is CASSRQGAYEQYF.

The rearrangement links TRBV9 to TRBJ1-1; TRBD1 agrees at 9 bases. The ends lost 2 bases at V and 4 bases at J; junction bases unmatched: 3. The germline gives CDR1 SGDLS, CDR2 YYNGEE. This CDR3 spans 14 amino acids. Here the CDR3 reads CASSVGQGSTEAFF. The CDR3 coding sequence is TGTGCCAGCAGCGTTGGACAGGGGAGCACTGAAGCTTTCTTT.

The V gene is TRBV9, the J gene TRBJ2-3, with a weak D call TRBD2 (6 bases). The V end was cut by 0 bases, the J end by 2 bases, with 10 bases between. CDR1 and CDR2 from the germline V gene are SGDLS and YYNGEE. CDR3 length: 15 amino acids. The CDR3 sequence: CASSVEVLATDTQYF. The CDR3 nucleotides are TGTGCCAGCAGCGTAGAAGTACTAGCCACAGATACGCAGTATTTT.

The chain employs TRBV6-1 and TRBJ1-2, with 7 positions matching TRBD1. Trimming took 4 bases from V and 3 from J; bases not matched to a gene: 2. Germline V CDR1 and CDR2: MNHNS, SASEGT. The CDR3 extends over 13 amino acids. The CDR3 region is CASSVTGDYGYTF. CDR3 DNA: TGTGCCAGCAGTGTCACAGGGGACTATGGCTACACCTTC.

The chain couples TRBV27 to TRBJ2-5, with 8 nucleotides matching TRBD2. Germline CDR1 and CDR2: MNHEY and SMNVEV (reference sequence). The trim removed 11 bases at V and 3 bases at J, leaving 5 bases unmatched. CDR3 length: 12 amino acids. For the CDR3, the DNA is TGTGCCTCGGGGACTAGAGAAGAGACCCAGTACTTC. Its protein product is CASGTREETQYF.